The clone carrying this T cell receptor beta chain has just one count. This sample is drawn from a study of T cells in Graves' hyperthyroidism and ophthalmopathy. The CDR3 regions of TCR beta were amplified from RNA transcripts. The HTBI primer set served for first-round RT-PCR of the TCR CDR3. TCRdb independently ran MiXCR on the multiplex PCR reads; one entry per CDR3 protein. The sample has 500,000 or so distinct CDR3 sequences; approximately 16% are singletons. In germline, CDR1 is DFQATT, CDR2 SNEGSKA (reference sequence). Trimming took off 0 bases at V and 1 base at J, with 8 bases between the two ends. CDR3 length: 14 residues. Researchers barred patients who had uncontrolled infection, other autoimmune disease, pregnancy or lactation.

The gene calls are TRBV20-1 and TRBJ2-3; no reliable D call. The clonotype was recovered from a young woman with Graves' ophthalmopathy. Sequenced sample: blood. CDR3 sequence reads: CSARDSWGTDTQYF. As DNA, the CDR3 is TGCAGTGCTAGAGATAGCTGGGGCACAGATACGCAGTATTTT.